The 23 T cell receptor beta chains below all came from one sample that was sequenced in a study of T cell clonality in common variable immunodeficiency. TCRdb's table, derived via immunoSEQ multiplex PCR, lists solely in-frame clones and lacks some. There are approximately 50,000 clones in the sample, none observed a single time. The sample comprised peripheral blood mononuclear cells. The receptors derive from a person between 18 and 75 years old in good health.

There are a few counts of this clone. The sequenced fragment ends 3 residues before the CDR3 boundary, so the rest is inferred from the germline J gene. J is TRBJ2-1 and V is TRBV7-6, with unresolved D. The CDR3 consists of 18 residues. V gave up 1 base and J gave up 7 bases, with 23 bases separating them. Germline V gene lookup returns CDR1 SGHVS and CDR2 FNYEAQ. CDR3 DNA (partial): TGTGCCAGCAGCTTAGAGTCTATTTCCCCTTCCAAAGGGAATGAG. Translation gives CASSLESISPSKGNE. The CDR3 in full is CASSLESISPSKGNEQFF.

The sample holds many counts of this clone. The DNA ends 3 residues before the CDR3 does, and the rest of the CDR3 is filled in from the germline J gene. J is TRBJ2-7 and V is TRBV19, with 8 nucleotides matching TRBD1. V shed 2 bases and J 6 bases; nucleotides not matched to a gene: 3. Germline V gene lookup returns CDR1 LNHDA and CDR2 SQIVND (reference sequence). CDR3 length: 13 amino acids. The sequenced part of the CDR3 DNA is TGTGCCAGTAGTATACAGGGGGCGGGCGAG. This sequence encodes CASSIQGAGE. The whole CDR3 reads CASSIQGAGEQYF.

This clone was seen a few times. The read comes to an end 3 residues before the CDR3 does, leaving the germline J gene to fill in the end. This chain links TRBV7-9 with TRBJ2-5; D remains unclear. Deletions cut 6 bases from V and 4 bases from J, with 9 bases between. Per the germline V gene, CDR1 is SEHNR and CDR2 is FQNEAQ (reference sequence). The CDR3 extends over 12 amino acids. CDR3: CASSRLAETQYF. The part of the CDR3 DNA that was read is TGTGCCAGCAGTCGACTTGCAGAGACC.

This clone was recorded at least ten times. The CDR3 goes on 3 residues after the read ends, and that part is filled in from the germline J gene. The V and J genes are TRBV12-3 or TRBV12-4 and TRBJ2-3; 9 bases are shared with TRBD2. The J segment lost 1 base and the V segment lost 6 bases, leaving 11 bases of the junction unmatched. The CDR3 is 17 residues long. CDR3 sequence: CASRIRAGGPGTDTQYF. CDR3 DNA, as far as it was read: TGTGCCAGCAGAATCCGAGCGGGAGGCCCTGGCACAGATACG.

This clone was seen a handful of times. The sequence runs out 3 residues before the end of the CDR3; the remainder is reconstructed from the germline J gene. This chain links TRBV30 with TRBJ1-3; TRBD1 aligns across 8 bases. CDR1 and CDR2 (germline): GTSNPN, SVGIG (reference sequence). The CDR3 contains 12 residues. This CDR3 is CARGTGGNTIYF. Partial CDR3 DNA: TGTGCTCGGGGGACAGGAGGAAACACC.

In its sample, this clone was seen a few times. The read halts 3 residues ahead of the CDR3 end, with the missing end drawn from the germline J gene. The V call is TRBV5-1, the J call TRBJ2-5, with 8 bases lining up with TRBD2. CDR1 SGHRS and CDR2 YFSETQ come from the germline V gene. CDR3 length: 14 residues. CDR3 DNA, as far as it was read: TGCGCCAGCAGCTTGGGGACTAGCACAGATACC. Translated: CASSLGTSTDT. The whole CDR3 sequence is CASSLGTSTDTQYF.

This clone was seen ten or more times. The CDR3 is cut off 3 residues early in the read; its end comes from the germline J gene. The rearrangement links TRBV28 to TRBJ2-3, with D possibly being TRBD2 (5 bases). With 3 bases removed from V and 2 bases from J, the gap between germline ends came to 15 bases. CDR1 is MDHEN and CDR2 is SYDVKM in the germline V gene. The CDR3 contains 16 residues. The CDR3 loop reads CASSFQRGATTDTQYF. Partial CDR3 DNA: TGTGCCAGCAGTTTCCAACGGGGTGCAACCACAGATACG.

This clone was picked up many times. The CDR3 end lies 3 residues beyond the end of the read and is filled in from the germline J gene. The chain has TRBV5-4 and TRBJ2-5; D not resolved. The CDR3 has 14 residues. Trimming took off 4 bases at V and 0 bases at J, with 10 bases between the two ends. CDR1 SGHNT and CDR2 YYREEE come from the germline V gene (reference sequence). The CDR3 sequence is CASSQQQYQETQYF. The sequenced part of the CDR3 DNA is TGTGCCAGCAGCCAACAGCAGTACCAAGAGACC.

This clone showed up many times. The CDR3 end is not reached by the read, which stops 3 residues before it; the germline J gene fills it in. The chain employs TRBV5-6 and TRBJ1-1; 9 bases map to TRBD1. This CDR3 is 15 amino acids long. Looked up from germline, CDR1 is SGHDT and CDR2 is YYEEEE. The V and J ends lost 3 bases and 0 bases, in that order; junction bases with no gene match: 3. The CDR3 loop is CASSYRTGVNTEAFF. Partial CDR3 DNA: TGTGCCAGCAGCTATCGGACAGGGGTGAACACTGAA. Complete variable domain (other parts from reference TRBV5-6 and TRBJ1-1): DAGVTQSPTHLIKTRGQQVTLRCSPKSGHDTVSWYQQALGQGPQFIFQYYEEEERQRGNFPDRFSGHQFPNYSSELNVNALLLGDSALYLCASSYRTGVNTEAFFGQGTRLTVV.

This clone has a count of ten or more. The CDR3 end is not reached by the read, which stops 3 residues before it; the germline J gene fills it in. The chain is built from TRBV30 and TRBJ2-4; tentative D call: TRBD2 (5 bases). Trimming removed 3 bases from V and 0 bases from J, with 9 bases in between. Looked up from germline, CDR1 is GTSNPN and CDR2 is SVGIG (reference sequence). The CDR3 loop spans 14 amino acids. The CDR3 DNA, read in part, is TGTGCCTGGAGGGTCGGGGTAGCCAAAAACATT. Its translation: CAWRVGVAKNI. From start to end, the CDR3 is CAWRVGVAKNIQYF.

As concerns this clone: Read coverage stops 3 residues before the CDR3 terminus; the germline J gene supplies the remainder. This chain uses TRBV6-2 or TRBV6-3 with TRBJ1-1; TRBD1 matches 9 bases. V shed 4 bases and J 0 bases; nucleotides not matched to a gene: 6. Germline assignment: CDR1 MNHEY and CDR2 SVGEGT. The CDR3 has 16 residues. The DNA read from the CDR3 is TGTGCCAGCAGTTTGGACAGGGGACAGCTGAACACTGAA. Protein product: CASSLDRGQLNTE. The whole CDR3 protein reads CASSLDRGQLNTEAFF.

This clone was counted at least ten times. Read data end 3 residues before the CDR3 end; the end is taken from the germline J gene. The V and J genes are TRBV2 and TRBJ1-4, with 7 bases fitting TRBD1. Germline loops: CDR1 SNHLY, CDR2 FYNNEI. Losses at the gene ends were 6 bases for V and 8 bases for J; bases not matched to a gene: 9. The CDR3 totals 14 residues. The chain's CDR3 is CASRRQGRSEKLFF. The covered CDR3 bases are TGTGCCAGCAGGAGACAGGGACGGAGCGAAAAA.

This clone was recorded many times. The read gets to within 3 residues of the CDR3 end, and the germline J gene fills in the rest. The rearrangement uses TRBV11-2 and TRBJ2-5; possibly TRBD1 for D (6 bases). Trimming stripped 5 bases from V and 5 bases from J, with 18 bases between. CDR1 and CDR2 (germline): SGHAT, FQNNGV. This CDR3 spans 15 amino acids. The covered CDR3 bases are TGTGCCAGCAGCACTTATCAGGGTACAGGGGAGACC. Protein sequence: CASSTYQGTGET. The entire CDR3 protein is CASSTYQGTGETQYF.

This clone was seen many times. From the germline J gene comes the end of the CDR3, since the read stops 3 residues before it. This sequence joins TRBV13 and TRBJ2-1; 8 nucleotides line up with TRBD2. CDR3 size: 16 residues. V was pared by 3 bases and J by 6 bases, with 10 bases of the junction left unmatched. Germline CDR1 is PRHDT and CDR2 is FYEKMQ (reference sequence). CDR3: CASSFTPGGGINEQFF. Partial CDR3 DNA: TGTGCCAGCAGCTTCACCCCCGGGGGGGGGATCAATGAG.

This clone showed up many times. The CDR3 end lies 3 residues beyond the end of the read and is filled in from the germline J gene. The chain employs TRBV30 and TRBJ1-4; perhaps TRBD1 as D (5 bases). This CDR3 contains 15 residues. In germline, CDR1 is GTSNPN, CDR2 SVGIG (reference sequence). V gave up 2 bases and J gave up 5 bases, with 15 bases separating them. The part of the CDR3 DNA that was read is TGTGCCTGGAGTTGGGGCGGACAACTGAATGAAAAA. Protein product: CAWSWGGQLNEK. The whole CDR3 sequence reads CAWSWGGQLNEKLFF.

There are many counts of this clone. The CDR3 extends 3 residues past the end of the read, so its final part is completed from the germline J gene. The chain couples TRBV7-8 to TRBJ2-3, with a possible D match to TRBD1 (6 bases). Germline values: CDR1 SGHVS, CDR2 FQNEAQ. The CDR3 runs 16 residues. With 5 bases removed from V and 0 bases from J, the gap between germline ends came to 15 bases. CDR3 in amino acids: CASSPSRGQSTDTQYF. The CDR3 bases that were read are TGTGCCAGCAGCCCAAGCAGGGGCCAAAGCACAGATACG.

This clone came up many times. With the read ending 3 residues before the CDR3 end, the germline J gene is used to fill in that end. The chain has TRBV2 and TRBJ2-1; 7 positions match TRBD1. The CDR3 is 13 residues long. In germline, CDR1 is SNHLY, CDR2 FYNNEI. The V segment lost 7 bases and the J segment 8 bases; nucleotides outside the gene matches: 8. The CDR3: CASNEGARDEQFF. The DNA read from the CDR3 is TGTGCCAGCAATGAGGGGGCACGGGATGAG. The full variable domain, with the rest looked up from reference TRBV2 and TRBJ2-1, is EPEVTQTPSHQVTQMGQEVILRCVPISNHLYFYWYRQILGQKVEFLVSFYNNEISEKSEIFDDQFSVERPDGSNFTLKIRSTKLEDSAMYFCASNEGARDEQFFGPGTRLTVL.

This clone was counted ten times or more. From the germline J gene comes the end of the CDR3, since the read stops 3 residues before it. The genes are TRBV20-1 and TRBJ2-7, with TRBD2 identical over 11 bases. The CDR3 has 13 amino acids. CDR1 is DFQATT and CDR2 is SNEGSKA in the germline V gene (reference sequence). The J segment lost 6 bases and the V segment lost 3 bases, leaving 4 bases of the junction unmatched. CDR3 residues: CSASSGRAVEQYF. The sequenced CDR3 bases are TGCAGTGCTAGTAGCGGGAGGGCCGTCGAG.

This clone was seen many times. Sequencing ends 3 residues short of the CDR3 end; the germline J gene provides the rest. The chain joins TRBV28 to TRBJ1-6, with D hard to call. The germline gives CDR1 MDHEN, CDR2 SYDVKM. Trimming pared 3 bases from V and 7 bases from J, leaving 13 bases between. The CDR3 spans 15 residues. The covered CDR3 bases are TGTGCCAGCAGTTTCCAACTCGGTGTAAATTCACCC. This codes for CASSFQLGVNSP. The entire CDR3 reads CASSFQLGVNSPLHF.

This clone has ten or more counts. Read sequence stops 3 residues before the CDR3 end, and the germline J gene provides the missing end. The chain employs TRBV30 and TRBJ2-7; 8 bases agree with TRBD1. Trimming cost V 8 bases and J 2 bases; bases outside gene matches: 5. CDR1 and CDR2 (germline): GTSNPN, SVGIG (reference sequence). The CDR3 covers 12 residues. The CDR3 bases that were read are TGTGCCGGCGGGACAGGAGCCTACGAG. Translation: CAGGTGAYE. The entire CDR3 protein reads CAGGTGAYEQYF.

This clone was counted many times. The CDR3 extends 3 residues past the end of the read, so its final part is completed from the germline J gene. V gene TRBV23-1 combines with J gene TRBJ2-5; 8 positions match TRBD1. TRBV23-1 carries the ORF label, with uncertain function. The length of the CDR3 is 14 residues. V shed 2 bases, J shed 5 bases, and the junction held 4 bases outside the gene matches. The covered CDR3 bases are TGCGCCAGCAGTCAACGACAGGGGATGGAGACC. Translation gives CASSQRQGMET. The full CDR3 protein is CASSQRQGMETQYF.

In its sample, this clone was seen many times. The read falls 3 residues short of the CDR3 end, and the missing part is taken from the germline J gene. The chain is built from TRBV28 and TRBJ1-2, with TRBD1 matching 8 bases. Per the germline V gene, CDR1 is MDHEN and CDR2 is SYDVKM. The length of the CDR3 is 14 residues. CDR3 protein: CASSSWGQARGYTF. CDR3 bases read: TGTGCCAGCAGTTCCTGGGGACAGGCCAGGGGC.

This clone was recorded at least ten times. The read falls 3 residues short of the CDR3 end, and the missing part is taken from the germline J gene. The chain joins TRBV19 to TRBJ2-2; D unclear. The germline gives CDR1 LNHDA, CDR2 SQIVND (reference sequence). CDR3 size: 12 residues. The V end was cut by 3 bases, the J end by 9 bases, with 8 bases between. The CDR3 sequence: CASSIVRRELFF. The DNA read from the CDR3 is TGTGCCAGTAGTATTGTCAGGCGGGAG. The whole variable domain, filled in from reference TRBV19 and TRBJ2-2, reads DGGITQSPKYLFRKEGQNVTLSCEQNLNHDAMYWYRQDPGQGLRLIYYSQIVNDFQKGDIAEGYSVSREKKESFPLTVTSAQKNPTAFYLCASSIVRRELFFGEGSRLTVL.